This T cell receptor beta chain was sequenced in a study of T cells expressing NK-cell markers. Whole-study context: Repertoire data for TCR beta were derived from sorted T cells (CD3+CD56+NKG2C+, CD3+CD56+NKG2C- and CD3+CD56-NKG2C+). HCMV serostatus: seven of eight sequenced donors positive, one negative.

Synthesis of TCR beta cDNA relied on 5'RACE template switching carrying UMIs. TCRdb re-called the 5' RACE reads; one entry per CDR3 protein, DNA not given. The sample shows about 140,000 distinct CDR3 sequences, and 12% sits with its ten largest clones. With respect to this clonotype: What it recognizes is unknown.

Broader study findings: Of CD8+ T cells, 1.0-7.0% belonged to dominant NKG2C+ clonotypes in 5 or 6 donors.

This clonotype was obtained from a man between 18 and 29 years old in good health. The sample consisted of blood T cells: a sorted CD56 or NKG2C T cell subset, CD4+ or CD8+ T cells, or bulk PBMC T cells (not recorded which).

CDR3 loop: CASSQETGALGEKLFF. The rearrangement links TRBV4-2 to TRBJ1-4; TCRdb gives TRBD1 as the D gene, but with no DNA this cannot be confirmed. CDR1 is LGHNA, CDR2 YNFKEQ, per germline. The CDR3 consists of 16 residues.